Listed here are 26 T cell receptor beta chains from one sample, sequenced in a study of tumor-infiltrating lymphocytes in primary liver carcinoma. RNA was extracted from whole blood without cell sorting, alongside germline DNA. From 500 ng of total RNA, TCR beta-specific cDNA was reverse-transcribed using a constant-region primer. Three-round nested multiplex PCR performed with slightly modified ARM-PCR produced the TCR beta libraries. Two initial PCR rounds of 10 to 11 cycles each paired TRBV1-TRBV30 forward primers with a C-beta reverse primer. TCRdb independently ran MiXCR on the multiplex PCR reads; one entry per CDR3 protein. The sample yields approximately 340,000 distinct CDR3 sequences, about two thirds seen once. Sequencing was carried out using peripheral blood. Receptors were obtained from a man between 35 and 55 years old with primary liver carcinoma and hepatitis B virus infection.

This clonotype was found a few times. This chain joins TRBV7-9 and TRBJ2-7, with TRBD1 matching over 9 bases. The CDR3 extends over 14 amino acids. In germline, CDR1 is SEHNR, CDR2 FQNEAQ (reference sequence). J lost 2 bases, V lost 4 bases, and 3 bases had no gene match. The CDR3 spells CASSSRDRAYEQYF. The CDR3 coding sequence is TGTGCCAGCAGCTCCCGGGACAGGGCCTACGAGCAGTACTTC.

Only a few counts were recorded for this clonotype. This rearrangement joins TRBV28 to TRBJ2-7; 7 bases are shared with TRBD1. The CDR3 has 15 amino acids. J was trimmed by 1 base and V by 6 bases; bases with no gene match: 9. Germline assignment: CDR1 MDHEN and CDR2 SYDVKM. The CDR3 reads CASRKRQGGSYEQYF. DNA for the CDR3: TGTGCCAGCAGAAAAAGACAGGGTGGGTCCTACGAGCAGTACTTC.

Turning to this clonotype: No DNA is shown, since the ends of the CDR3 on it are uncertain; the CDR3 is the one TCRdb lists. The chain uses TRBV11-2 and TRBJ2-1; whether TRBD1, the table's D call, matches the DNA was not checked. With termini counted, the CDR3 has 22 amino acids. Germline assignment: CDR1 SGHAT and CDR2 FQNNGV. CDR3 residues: CASSSTPQGQGFWRGRINVQFF.

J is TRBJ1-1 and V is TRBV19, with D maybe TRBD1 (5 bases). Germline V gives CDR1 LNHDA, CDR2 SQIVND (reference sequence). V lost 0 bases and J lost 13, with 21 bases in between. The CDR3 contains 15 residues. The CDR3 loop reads CASSIDPGTGLSDFF. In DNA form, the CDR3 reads TGTGCCAGTAGTATAGATCCCGGAACAGGACTCAGCGATTTCTTT.

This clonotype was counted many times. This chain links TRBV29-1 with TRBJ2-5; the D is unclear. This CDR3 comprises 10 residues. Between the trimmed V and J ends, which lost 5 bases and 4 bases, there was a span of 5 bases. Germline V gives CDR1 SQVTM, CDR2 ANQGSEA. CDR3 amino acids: CSVLRETQYF. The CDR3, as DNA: TGCAGCGTTCTTAGAGAGACCCAGTACTTC.

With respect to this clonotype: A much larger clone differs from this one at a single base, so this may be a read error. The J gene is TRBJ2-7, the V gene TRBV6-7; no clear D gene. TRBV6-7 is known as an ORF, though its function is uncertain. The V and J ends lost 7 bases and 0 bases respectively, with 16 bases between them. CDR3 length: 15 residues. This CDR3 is CASTDQTDSSYEQYF. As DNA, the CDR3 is TGTGCCAGCACTGATCAGACCGATAGCTCCTACGAGCAGTACTTC.

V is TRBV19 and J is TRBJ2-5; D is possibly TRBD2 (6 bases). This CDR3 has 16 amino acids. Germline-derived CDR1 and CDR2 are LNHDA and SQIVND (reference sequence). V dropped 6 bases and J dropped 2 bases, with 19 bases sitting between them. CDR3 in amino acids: CASSPGGAWFQETQYF. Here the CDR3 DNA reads TGTGCCAGTAGCCCTGGCGGGGCTTGGTTTCAAGAGACCCAGTACTTC.

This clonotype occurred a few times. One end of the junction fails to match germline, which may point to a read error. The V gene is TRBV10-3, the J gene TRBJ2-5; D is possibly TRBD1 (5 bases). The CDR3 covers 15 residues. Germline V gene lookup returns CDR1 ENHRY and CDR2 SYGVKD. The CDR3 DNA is TGTGTCATCAGTGAGTCCACAGGATTACAAGAGACCCAGTACTTC. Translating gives CVISESTGLQETQYF.

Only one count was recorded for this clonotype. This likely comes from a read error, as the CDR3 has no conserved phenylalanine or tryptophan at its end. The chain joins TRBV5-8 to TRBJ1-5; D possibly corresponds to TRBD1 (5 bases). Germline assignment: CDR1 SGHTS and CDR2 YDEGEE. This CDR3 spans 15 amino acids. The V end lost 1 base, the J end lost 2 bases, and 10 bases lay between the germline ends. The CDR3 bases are TGTGCCAGCAGCTTGAAAGGGGTTGGCAATCAGCCCCAGCATTAT. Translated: CASSLKGVGNQPQHY.

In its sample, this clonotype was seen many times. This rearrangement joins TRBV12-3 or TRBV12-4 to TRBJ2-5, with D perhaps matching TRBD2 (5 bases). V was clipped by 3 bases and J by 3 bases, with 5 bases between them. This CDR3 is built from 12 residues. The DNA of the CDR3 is TGTGCCAGCAGTTTGAGGGAAGAGACCCAGTACTTC. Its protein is CASSLREETQYF.

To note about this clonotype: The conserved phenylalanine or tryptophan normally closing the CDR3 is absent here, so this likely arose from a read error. Here the CDR3 reads CASSQVRGGRSPLHY. Here the CDR3 DNA reads TGCGCCAGCAGCCAAGTTCGGGGGGGCCGTTCACCCCTCCACTAT. V is TRBV4-1 and J is TRBJ1-6; the D gene is possibly TRBD1 (6 bases). V lost 1 base and J lost 9, with 13 bases in between. The CDR3 is 15 amino acids. Germline V gene lookup returns CDR1 MGHRA and CDR2 YSYEKL.

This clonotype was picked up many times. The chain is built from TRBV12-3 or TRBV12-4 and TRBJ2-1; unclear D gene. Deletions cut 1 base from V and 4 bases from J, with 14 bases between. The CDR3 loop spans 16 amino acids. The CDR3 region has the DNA TGTGCCAGCAGTTTAGAGTCGGATTGGCCTTACAATGAGCAGTTCTTC. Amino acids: CASSLESDWPYNEQFF.

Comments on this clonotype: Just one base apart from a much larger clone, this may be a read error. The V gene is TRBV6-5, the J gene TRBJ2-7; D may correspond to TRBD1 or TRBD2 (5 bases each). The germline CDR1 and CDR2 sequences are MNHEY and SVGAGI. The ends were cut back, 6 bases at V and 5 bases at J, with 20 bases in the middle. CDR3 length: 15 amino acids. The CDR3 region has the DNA TGTGCCAGCAGCCAAAAAGAGAGGGGTTTCGACGAGCAGTACTTC. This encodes CASSQKERGFDEQYF.

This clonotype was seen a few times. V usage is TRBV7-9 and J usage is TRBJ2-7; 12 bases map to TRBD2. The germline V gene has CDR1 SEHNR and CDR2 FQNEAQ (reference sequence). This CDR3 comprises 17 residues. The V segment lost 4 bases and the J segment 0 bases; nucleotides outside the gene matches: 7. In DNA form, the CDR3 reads TGTGCCAGCAGCTCCACCGGACTAGCGGGGTTCTCCTACGAGCAGTACTTC. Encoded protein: CASSSTGLAGFSYEQYF.

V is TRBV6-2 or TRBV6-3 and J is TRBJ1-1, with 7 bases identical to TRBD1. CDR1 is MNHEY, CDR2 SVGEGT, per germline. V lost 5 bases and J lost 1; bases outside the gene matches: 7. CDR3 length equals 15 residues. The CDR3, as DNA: TGTGCCAGCAGTACCCCCCGACAGGGGAACACTGAAGCTTTCTTT. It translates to CASSTPRQGNTEAFF.

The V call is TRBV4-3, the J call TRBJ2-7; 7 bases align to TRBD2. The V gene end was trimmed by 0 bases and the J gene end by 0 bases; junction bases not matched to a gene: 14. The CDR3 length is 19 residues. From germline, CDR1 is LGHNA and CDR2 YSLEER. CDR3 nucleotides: TGCGCCAGCAGCCAAGATGCTACTCCGGCTGGCGGGGGCTCCTACGAGCAGTACTTC. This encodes CASSQDATPAGGGSYEQYF.

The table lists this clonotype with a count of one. CDR3: CSANEAGVYEQYF. DNA of the CDR3: TGCAGTGCTAACGAAGCGGGAGTATACGAGCAGTACTTC. This rearrangement joins TRBV20-1 to TRBJ2-7; 8 positions agree with TRBD2. This CDR3 is 13 amino acids long. Unmatched junction bases numbered 6, after V lost 4 bases and J lost 4 bases. CDR1 is DFQATT, CDR2 SNEGSKA, per germline (reference sequence).

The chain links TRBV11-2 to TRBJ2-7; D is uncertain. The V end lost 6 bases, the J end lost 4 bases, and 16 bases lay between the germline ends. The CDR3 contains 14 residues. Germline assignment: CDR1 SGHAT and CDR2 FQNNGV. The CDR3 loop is CASSLNGSPYEQYF. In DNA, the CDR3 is TGTGCCAGCAGTTTAAACGGCTCCCCTTACGAGCAGTACTTC.

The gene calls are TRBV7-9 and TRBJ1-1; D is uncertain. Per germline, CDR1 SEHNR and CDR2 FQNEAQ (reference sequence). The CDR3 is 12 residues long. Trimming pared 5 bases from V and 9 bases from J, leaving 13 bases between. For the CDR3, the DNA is TGTGCCAGCAGCCCCGAGCCGGGGAAAGCTTTCTTT. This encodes CASSPEPGKAFF.

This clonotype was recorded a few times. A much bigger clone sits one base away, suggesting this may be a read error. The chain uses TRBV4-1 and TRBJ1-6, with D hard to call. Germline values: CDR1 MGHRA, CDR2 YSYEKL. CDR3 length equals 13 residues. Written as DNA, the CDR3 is TGCGCCAGCAACCAAGCTCCTAATTCACCCCTCCACTTT. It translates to CASNQAPNSPLHF.

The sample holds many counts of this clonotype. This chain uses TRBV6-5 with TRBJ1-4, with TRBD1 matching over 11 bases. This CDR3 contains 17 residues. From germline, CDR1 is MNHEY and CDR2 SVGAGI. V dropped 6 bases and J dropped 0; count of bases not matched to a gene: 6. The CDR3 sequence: CASSRDRGFATNEKLFF. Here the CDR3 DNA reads TGTGCCAGCAGCCGGGACAGGGGGTTTGCAACTAATGAAAAACTGTTTTTT.

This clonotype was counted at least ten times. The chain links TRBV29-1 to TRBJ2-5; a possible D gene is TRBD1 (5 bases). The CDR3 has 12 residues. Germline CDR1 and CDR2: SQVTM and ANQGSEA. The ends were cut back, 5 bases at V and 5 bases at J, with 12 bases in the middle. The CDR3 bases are TGCAGCGTTCGGCCCCCAGGGGAGACCCAGTACTTC. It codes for CSVRPPGETQYF.

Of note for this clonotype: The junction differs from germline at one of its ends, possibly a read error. The CDR3 sequence: CSVEDRDRGTGELSF. In DNA form, the CDR3 reads TGCAGCGTTGAAGATCGCGACAGGGGCACCGGGGAGCTGTCTTTT. The chain carries TRBV29-1 and TRBJ2-2; 8 nucleotides agree with TRBD1. The CDR3 is 15 residues long. Germline V gene lookup returns CDR1 SQVTM and CDR2 ANQGSEA.

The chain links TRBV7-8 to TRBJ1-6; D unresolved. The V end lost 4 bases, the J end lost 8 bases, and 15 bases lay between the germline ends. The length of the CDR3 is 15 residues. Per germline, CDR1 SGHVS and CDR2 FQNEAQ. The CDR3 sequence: CASSSGRRQHSPLHF. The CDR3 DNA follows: TGTGCCAGCAGCTCTGGACGAAGGCAGCATTCACCCCTCCACTTT.

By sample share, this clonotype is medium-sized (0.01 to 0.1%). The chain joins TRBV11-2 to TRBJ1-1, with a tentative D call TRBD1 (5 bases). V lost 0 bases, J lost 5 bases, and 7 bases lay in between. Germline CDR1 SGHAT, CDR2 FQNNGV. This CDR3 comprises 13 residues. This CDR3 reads CASSLEGGTEAFF. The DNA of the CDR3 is TGTGCCAGCAGCTTAGAGGGGGGAACTGAAGCTTTCTTT.

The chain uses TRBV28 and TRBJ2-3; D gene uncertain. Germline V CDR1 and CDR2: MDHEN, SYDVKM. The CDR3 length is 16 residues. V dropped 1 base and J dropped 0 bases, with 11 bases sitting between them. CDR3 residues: CASSLLETPSTDTQYF. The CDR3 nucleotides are TGTGCCAGCAGTTTATTGGAAACACCTAGCACAGATACGCAGTATTTT.